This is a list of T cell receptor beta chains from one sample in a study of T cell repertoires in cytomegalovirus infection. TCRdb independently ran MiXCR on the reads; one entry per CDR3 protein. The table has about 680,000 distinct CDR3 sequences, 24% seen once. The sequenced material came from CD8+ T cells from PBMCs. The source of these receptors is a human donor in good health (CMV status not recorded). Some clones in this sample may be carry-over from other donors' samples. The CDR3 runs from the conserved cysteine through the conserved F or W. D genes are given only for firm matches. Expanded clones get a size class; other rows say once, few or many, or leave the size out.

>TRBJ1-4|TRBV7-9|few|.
CASSHSSAGGWRPNEKLFF
TGTGCCAGCAGCCATTCATCGGCGGGGGGATGGCGTCCTAATGAAAAACTGTTTTTT
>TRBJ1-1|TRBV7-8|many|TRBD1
CASSSVPGQGMSTEAFF
TGTGCCAGCAGCTCCGTCCCGGGACAGGGAATGAGCACTGAAGCTTTCTTT
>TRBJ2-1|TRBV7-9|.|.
CASPGPSSNEQFF
TGTGCCAGCCCGGGCCCATCCTCCAATGAGCAGTTCTTC
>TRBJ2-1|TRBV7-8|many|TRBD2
CASSLVRTSDYNEQFF
TGTGCCAGCAGCTTAGTCAGGACTAGCGACTACAATGAGCAGTTCTTC
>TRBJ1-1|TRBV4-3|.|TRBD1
CASSQDQGQAYTEAFF
TGCGCCAGCAGCCAAGATCAAGGACAGGCATACACTGAAGCTTTCTTT
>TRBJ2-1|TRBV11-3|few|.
CASSPVGSSYNEQFF
TGTGCCAGCAGCCCGGTTGGGAGCTCCTACAATGAGCAGTTCTTC
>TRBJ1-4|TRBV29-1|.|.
CSAKHATNEKLFF
TGCAGCGCCAAACATGCAACTAATGAAAAACTGTTTTTT
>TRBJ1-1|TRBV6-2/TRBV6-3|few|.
CASTYRLNTEAFF
TGTGCCAGCACCTACAGGCTTAACACTGAAGCTTTCTTT
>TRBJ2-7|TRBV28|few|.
CASRPDFRGDSSYEQYF
TGTGCCAGCAGACCCGACTTTCGGGGAGACAGCTCCTACGAGCAGTACTTC
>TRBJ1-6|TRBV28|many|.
CASSLYPGSSYNSPLHF
TGTGCCAGCAGTTTATACCCAGGGAGCTCCTATAATTCACCCCTCCACTTT
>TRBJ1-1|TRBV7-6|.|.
CASSVGGPPPLEAFF
TGTGCCAGCAGCGTGGGGGGCCCGCCACCACTAGAAGCTTTCTTT
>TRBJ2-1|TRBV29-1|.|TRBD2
CSVEGGLAGRDNEQFF
TGCAGCGTTGAGGGGGGACTAGCGGGTCGAGACAATGAGCAGTTCTTC
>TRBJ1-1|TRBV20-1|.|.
CSAPLRDGGDYMNTEAFF
TGCAGTGCCCCCCTAAGGGACGGGGGGGACTACATGAACACTGAAGCTTTCTTT
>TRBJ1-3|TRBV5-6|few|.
CASSSSRGFSGNTIYF
TGTGCCAGCAGCTCGTCTAGGGGGTTCTCTGGAAACACCATATATTTT
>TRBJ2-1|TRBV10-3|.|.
CAISPNFQRGPDNEQFF
TGTGCCATCAGCCCAAATTTTCAACGGGGGCCGGACAATGAGCAGTTCTTC
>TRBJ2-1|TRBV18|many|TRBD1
CASSPTGGSYNEQFF
TGTGCCAGCAGCCCGACAGGGGGATCCTACAATGAGCAGTTCTTC
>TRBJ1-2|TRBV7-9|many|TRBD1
CASSQQTGVNDGYTF
TGTGCCAGCAGCCAACAGACAGGGGTGAATGATGGCTACACCTTC
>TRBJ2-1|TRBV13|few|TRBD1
CASSNRGEQFF
TGTGCCAGCAGCAACAGGGGGGAGCAGTTCTTC
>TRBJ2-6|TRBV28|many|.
CASSPELGGAGANVLTF
TGTGCCAGCAGCCCCGAGCTTGGGGGAGCTGGGGCCAACGTCCTGACTTTC
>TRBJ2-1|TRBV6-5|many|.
CASLARGPSYNEQFF
TGTGCCAGCCTGGCGAGGGGACCATCCTACAATGAGCAGTTCTTC
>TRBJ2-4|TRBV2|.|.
CASSRGRSKNIQYF
TGTGCCAGCAGTCGGGGGCGTTCCAAAAACATTCAGTACTTC
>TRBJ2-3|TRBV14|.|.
CASSHPEMEGLPSRTDMQYF
TGTGCCAGCAGCCATCCCGAGATGGAGGGGCTGCCAAGTAGGACAGATATGCAGTATTTT
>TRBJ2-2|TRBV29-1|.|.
CSVEALGTSNTGELFF
TGCAGCGTTGAAGCCCTTGGGACGTCGAACACCGGGGAGCTGTTTTTT
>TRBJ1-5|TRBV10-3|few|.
CAISESEGYLDQPQHF
TGTGCCATCAGTGAGTCGGAGGGTTACTTGGATCAGCCCCAGCATTTT
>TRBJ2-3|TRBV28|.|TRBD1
CASSFGTVGDTQYF
TGTGCCAGCAGTTTTGGGACAGTCGGCGATACGCAGTATTTT
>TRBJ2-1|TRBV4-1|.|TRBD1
CASRSRTGAYNEQFF
TGCGCCAGCCGTTCTAGGACAGGGGCCTACAATGAGCAGTTCTTC
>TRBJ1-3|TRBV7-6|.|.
CAGSLGGMGFPGNTIYF
TGTGCCGGCAGCTTAGGAGGCATGGGTTTCCCTGGAAACACCATATATTTT
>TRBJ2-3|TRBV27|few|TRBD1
CASRRTGITDTQYF
TGTGCCAGCAGAAGGACAGGGATAACAGATACGCAGTATTTT
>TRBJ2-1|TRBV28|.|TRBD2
CAITAGGPYNEQFF
TGTGCCATCACGGCGGGGGGTCCCTACAATGAGCAGTTCTTC
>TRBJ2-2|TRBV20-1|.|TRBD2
CSARETAGGRYTGELFF
TGCAGTGCTAGAGAAACAGCGGGGGGCCGATACACCGGGGAGCTGTTTTTT
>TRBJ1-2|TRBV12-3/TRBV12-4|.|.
CASSLTSAYYGYTF
TGTGCCAGCAGTCTGACGTCGGCTTACTATGGCTACACCTTC
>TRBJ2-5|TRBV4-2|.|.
CASAGSRQETQYF
TGTGCCAGCGCGGGGTCGAGGCAGGAGACCCAGTACTTC
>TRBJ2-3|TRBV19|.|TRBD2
CASSIGTSGSTDTQYF
TGTGCCAGTAGTATAGGGACTAGCGGTAGCACAGATACGCAGTATTTT
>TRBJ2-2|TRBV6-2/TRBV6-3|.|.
CASSYLLAGELFF
TGTGCCAGCAGTTATTTGCTGGCCGGGGAGCTGTTTTTT
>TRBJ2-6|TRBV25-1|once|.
CASSQKPRGPGANVLTF
TGTGCCAGCAGTCAAAAACCCAGGGGCCCTGGGGCCAACGTCCTGACTTTC
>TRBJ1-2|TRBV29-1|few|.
CSVEHLYGYTF
TGCAGCGTTGAACACCTCTATGGCTACACCTTC
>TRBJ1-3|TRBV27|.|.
CASLGHSSSGNTIYF
TGTGCCAGCCTGGGACACTCGAGCTCTGGAAACACCATATATTTT
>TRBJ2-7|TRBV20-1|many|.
CSARSQSTYEQYF
TGCAGTGCTAGATCACAGAGCACCTACGAGCAGTACTTC
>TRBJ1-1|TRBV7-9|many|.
CASSLGAWGLNTEAFF
TGTGCCAGCAGCTTAGGGGCATGGGGCCTGAACACTGAAGCTTTCTTT
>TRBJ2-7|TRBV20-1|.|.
CSARSSGHGTYEQYF
TGCAGTGCTCGTTCTTCGGGACACGGAACCTACGAGCAGTACTTC
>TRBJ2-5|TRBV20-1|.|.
CSARDFQAIQETQYF
TGCAGTGCTAGAGATTTCCAGGCAATACAAGAGACCCAGTACTTC
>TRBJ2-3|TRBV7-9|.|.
CASSTVGAKDTQYF
TGTGCCAGCAGCACTGTGGGGGCAAAAGATACGCAGTATTTT
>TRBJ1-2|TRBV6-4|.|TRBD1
CANSDGTGNGYTF
TGTGCCAACAGTGACGGGACAGGCAATGGCTACACCTTC
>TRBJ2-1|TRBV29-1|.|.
CSVEEGFEDEQFF
TGCAGCGTCGAGGAGGGGTTTGAGGATGAGCAGTTCTTC